This entry is about one TCR beta chain. The data derive from a study of Ad26.COV2.S vaccination and SARS-CoV-2 variants. Study-level information: As a participant in COV1001, the donor was in the Ad26.COV2.S trial arm.

Indicated treatment: around 19 received Ad26.COV2.S at low or high dose, single or two shots; 5 received placebo; per-sample allocation not given. Sampling was done on day 63 after the first vaccine or placebo injection. This Boston cohort included adults aged 18-55 years. J gave up 3 bases and V 4 bases, and 7 bases lay outside the gene matches. The germline CDR1 and CDR2 sequences are SGHRS and YFSETQ. The CDR3 has 14 amino acids. Libraries were prepared by immunoSEQ multiplex PCR; TCRdb keeps only in-frame clonotypes and omits some of them. The table shows 300,000 to 500,000 clones, with about 85% occurring only once.

The sample was peripheral blood, taken in a trial of Ad26.COV2.S vaccine versus placebo. This receptor was identified in a person between 18 and 60 years old who received the Ad26.COV2.S COVID-19 vaccine or a placebo. The chain has TRBV5-1 and TRBJ2-7, with TRBD1 matching over 7 bases. DNA of the CDR3: TGCGCCAGCAGCAAGAGGGACAGTAGCTACGAGCAGTACTTC. This gives the protein CASSKRDSSYEQYF.